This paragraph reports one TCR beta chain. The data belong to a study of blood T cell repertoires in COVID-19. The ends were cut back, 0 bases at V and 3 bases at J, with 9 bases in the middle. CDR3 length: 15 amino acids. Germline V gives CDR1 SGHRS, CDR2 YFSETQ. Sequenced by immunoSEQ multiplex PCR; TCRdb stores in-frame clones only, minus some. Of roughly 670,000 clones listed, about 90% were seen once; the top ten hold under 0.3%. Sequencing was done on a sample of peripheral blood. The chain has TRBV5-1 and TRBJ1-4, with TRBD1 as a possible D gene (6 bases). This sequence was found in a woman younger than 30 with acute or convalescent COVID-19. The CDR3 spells CASSLVGGANEKLFF. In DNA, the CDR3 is TGCGCCAGCAGCTTGGTAGGGGGAGCTAATGAAAAACTGTTTTTT.